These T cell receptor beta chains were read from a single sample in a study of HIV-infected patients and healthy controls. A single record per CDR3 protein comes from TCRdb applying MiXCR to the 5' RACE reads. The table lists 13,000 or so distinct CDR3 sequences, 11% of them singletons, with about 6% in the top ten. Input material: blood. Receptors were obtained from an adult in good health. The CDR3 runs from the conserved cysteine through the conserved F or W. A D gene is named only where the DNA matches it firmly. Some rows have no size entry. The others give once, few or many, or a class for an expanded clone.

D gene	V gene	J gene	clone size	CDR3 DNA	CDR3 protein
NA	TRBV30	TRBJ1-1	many	TGTGCCTGGAGTAGGGGGACGAACACTGAAGCTTTCTTT	CAWSRGTNTEAFF
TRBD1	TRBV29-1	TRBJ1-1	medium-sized	TGCAGCGCGGGACAGGCCCACACTGAAGCTTTCTTT	CSAGQAHTEAFF
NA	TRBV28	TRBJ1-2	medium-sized	TGTGCCAGCAGTTTGTCGGGGTTCGGCTACACCTTC	CASSLSGFGYTF
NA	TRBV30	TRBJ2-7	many	TGTGCCTGGAGCCACGGACAGCCGAATTCCTACGAGCAGTACTTC	CAWSHGQPNSYEQYF
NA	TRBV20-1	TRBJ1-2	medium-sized	TGCAGTGCTAGAGATAGGGCCGGGCCCCATGGCTACACCTTC	CSARDRAGPHGYTF
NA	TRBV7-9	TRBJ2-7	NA	TGTGCCAGCAGCTTGGCAGGGCCCCACTACGAGCAGTACTTC	CASSLAGPHYEQYF
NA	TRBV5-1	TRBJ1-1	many	TGCGCCAGCACCCCCGCGACACCCGGGACTGAAGCTTTCTTT	CASTPATPGTEAFF
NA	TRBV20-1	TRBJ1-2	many	TGCAGTGCTAGACCCCTACTAGGGGGTAACTATGGCTACACCTTC	CSARPLLGGNYGYTF
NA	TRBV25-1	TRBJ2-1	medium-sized	TGTGCCAGCAGGGGGGGTTACCATGAGCAGTTCTTC	CASRGGYHEQFF
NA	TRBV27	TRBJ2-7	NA	TGTGCCAGCAGCCTAGCCGGGGTGGGAGCGTACGAGCAGTACTTC	CASSLAGVGAYEQYF
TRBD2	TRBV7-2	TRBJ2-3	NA	TGTGCCAGCAGCTTAGGCTTACGGGAGGGCCTCGATACGCAGTATTTT	CASSLGLREGLDTQYF
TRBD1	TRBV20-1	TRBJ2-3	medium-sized	TGCAGTGCTAGAGAGGGGGGACAGGGCAGAGATACGCAGTATTTT	CSAREGGQGRDTQYF
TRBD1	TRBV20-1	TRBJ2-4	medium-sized	TGCAGTGCTGACGAACAGGGGGCGCGGGCCAAAAACATTCAGTACTTC	CSADEQGARAKNIQYF
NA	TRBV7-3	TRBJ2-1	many	TGTGCCAGCAGTTTAAGCCGGGACCACAATGCGCAGTTCTTC	CASSLSRDHNAQFF
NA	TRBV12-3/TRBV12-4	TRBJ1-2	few	TGTGCCAGCAGTTTCTACAACCTTTCGGGCTCGAACTATGGCTACACCTTC	CASSFYNLSGSNYGYTF
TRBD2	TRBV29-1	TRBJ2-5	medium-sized	TGCAGCGTTGAATTCCTTGCGGGAGTAATTCTAGAGACCCAGTACTTC	CSVEFLAGVILETQYF
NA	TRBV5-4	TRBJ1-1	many	TGTGCCAGCTCGGGGCAGTTGGCGGACACTGAAGCTTTCTTT	CASSGQLADTEAFF
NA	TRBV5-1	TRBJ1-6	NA	TGCGCCAGCAGCTCGACCCCCGGTTCACCCCTCCACTTT	CASSSTPGSPLHF
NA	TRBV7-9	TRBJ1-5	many	TGTGCCAGCAGCTTAGACACCAATCAGCCCCAGCATTTT	CASSLDTNQPQHF
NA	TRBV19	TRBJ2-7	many	TGTGCCAGTAGTCCGACAGATGTCTCCTACGAGCAGTACTTC	CASSPTDVSYEQYF
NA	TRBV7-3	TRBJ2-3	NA	TGTGCCAGCAGGTTAAGCGGGAGCACAGATACGCAGTATTTT	CASRLSGSTDTQYF
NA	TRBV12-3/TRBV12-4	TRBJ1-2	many	TGTGCCAGCAGTTTTCAGGAGGGGTTCTATGGCTACACCTTC	CASSFQEGFYGYTF
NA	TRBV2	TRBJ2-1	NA	TGTGCCAGCAGTGAGCAGGGTTACAATGAGCAGTTCTTC	CASSEQGYNEQFF